This T cell receptor (beta chain) was recorded in a study of PD-1 blockade in classical Hodgkin lymphoma (TCRdb year 2020). Some background on the complete study: Nivolumab dosing was 3 mg/kg intravenously every 2 weeks, continuing until either disease progression or unacceptable toxicity. To define a peripheral blood immune signature of response to PD-1 blockade in classical Hodgkin lymphoma, the study combined TCR beta sequencing with CyTOF. The paper as a whole reports these results and caveats: Only a single clinical trial cohort was studied, and what caused the repertoire differences, possibly disease activity or prior therapy, remained undefined. By C4D1, a significant rise was seen in CD4+ TCR diversity but not in CD8+ TCR diversity (p=0.0027 vs p=0.16), and the rise was most apparent among complete responders (p=0.02). Baseline TCR diversity was reported to be lower in newly diagnosed patients than in healthy donors, and even lower in relapsed/refractory patients. Patients starting nivolumab less than 1 year after ASCT had lower diversity and were excluded from later analyses to avoid confounding by immune reconstitution. Trial patients with a complete response had baseline diversity similar to that of newly diagnosed patients, while partial responders and progressors had significantly lower diversity.

Cut back by 4 bases and 5 bases, the V and J ends lie 9 bases apart. The CDR3 holds 12 amino acids from the cysteine to the phenylalanine. The only DNA kept is the CDR3, 36 bases in frame from the first base. Looking up the germline V gene yields CDR1 SGHDT and CDR2 YYEEEE. Notes on this clone: There is no known antigen for this receptor. No much larger clone exists at a distance of one base, and base qualities are not known.

According to the study, the label for this sample's time point signals: cycle 2 day 1 (C2D1) of nivolumab. Every trial patient had relapsed after autologous stem cell transplantation, and cohorts A, B and C differed in prior brentuximab vedotin exposure. A total of 50 to 70 patients with relapsed/refractory classical Hodgkin lymphoma made up the trial cohort, and each patient's best overall response was complete response, partial response or progressive disease. In the multi-cohort phase II CheckMate 205 trial, trial patients received single-agent nivolumab. An independent review committee assessed best overall response by applying the 2007 International Working Group response criteria. Trial PBMCs were obtained immediately prior to nivolumab initiation (C1D1) and on therapy at cycle 2 day 1 and cycle 4 day 1. Peripheral blood was collected in 8 mL Vacutainer Cell Preparation Tubes, from which PBMCs were isolated by centrifugation and then cryopreserved.

Genomic DNA was extracted with the Qiagen DNeasy kit from unsorted PBMCs and from negatively selected CD4+ and CD8+ fractions. Amplification of TCR beta CDR3 regions was done by immunoSEQ multiplex PCR with primers that anneal to V and J segments. Amplification bias was minimized using a synthetic immune receptor repertoire, and residual bias was removed computationally after sequencing. Concerning the study's data processing: Custom Python scripts were used to quantify repertoire diversity as the Shannon entropy index. Unsorted, CD4+ and CD8+ repertoires were analyzed separately, except in combined analyses where CD4+ and CD8+ sequences were merged in silico. A clone was considered expanded if an increase in frequency of at least 2-fold after treatment relative to C1D1 was found, and a pseudocount of 0.5 was applied to clones undetected at baseline. Singleton clones were defined as clones with 0 or 1 copy at C1D1, and non-singleton clones were defined as clones with 2 or more copies. Clones expanded in unsorted samples were annotated as CD4+, CD8+ or unknown by matching protein sequences in sorted samples from the same patient. Wilcoxon tests on paired samples were used to test diversity changes from C1D1 to C4D1. TCRdb stores this immuneACCESS table with in-frame sequences only. Part of the clones is absent; in the studies checked, under half of the shortfall reflects unresolved V genes, and no reason is known for the rest. The D gene and trimming were derived from the DNA, and the V and J assignments and clone size from that table. Present in this sample are 23,000 or so clones, approximately 78% of which were seen just once. Clones ranked in the top ten supply 7.5% to 9.5% of the sample.

Sample: peripheral blood mononuclear cells (PBMCs), taken before the second cycle of nivolumab. The chain is made from TRBV5-6 and TRBJ2-5; a confident D gene designation cannot be given. This TCR came from a human donor with classical Hodgkin lymphoma. The sequenced DNA: TGTGCCAGCAGCGGAGTGAGGGAGACCCAGTACTTC. Its coded protein is CASSGVRETQYF. The CDR3 plus the reference TRBV5-6 and TRBJ2-5 genes for the other parts give the full variable domain: DAGVTQSPTHLIKTRGQQVTLRCSPKSGHDTVSWYQQALGQGPQFIFQYYEEEERQRGNFPDRFSGHQFPNYSSELNVNALLLGDSALYLCASSGVRETQYFGPGTRLLVL.